Presented here are 32 T cell receptor beta chains from one specimen sequenced in a study of identical twins. Using its own MiXCR run on the 5' RACE reads, TCRdb lists one record per CDR3 protein. The repertoire includes hundreds of thousands of distinct CDR3 sequences, approximately 9% of them detected once, and 0.98% sits in the top ten. In addition, the sample was reused for a study of yellow fever vaccine responses in identical twins.

Material for sequencing was PBMCs. The receptors were gathered from a woman aged 18-29 years in good health.

The chain links TRBV9 to TRBJ2-5; a possible D gene is TRBD1 (6 bases). The CDR3 has 14 amino acids. Between the trimmed V and J ends, which lost 2 bases and 4 bases, there was a span of 12 bases. Germline CDR1 reads SGDLS; CDR2 reads YYNGEE. The CDR3 spells CASSVGQTLETQYF. CDR3 in DNA: TGTGCCAGCAGCGTCGGACAGACCCTAGAGACCCAGTACTTC.

This chain uses TRBV6-5 with TRBJ1-6; TRBD1 is a possible D gene (6 bases). This CDR3 spans 16 amino acids. The germline V gene encodes CDR1 MNHEY and CDR2 SVGAGI. V was pared by 2 bases and J by 5 bases, with 13 bases between. CDR3 in amino acids: CASSYRKGEDNSPLHF. The CDR3 DNA is TGTGCCAGCAGTTACCGCAAGGGGGAAGATAATTCACCCCTCCACTTT.

This clonotype was counted between two and nine times. As DNA, the CDR3 is TGTGCCAGCAGTATAGAACGGGGGGCTTACAATGAGCAGTTCTTC. Translating it yields CASSIERGAYNEQFF. The chain uses TRBV7-9 and TRBJ2-1; possibly TRBD2 for D (7 bases). Trimming left V 6 bases short and J 4 bases short, with 16 bases between. CDR3 size: 15 residues. CDR1 is SEHNR and CDR2 is FQNEAQ in the germline V gene (reference sequence).

A few counts support this clonotype. The chain carries TRBV6-2 or TRBV6-3 and TRBJ2-3; D may be TRBD2 (5 bases). The germline V and J ends were trimmed by 7 bases and 9 bases, with 17 bases remaining between them. The CDR3 contains 13 residues. Germline V gene sequence: CDR1 MNHEY, CDR2 SVGEGT. Here the CDR3 DNA reads TGTGCCAGCACCCAATCCCGGGGTAGGACGCAGTATTTT. It yields the protein CASTQSRGRTQYF.

This chain uses TRBV18 with TRBJ2-7; TRBD2 matches at 8 bases. The CDR3 is 15 residues long. Trimming took 5 bases from V and 1 from J; bases not matched to a gene: 7. Germline V lookup: CDR1 KGHSH, CDR2 LQKENI. As DNA, the CDR3 is TGTGCCAGCTCAGCAGAAGCGGGAGTGTCCTACGAGCAGTACTTC. Its protein product is CASSAEAGVSYEQYF.

V and J are TRBV6-2 or TRBV6-3 and TRBJ2-3, with unresolved D. The V gene lost 0 bases and the J gene lost 6 bases, with 13 bases spanning the gap. The CDR3 sequence is 15 residues long. The germline V gene has CDR1 MNHEY and CDR2 SVGEGT. The CDR3 nucleotides read TGTGCCAGCAGTTACTCGAATGTCCTCTCGGATACGCAGTATTTT. Translation: CASSYSNVLSDTQYF.

The chain is built from TRBV24-1 and TRBJ1-1; D gene unclear. Trimming stripped 5 bases from V and 4 bases from J, with 10 bases between. Per the germline V gene, CDR1 is KGHDR and CDR2 is SFDVKD. The CDR3 has 13 amino acids. DNA for the CDR3: TGTGCCACCAGTGGAGGAAGCGGCACTGAAGCTTTCTTT. Protein: CATSGGSGTEAFF.

This clonotype has ten or more counts. The chain carries TRBV7-6 and TRBJ1-1; no definite D call. Germline values: CDR1 SGHVS, CDR2 FNYEAQ. CDR3 length: 18 amino acids. V was pared by 1 base and J by 0 bases, with 18 bases between. The CDR3 DNA follows: TGTGCCAGCAGCTTAGACGGGAAAGGGAATGATTTGAACACTGAAGCTTTCTTT. It yields the protein CASSLDGKGNDLNTEAFF.

V gene TRBV6-2 or TRBV6-3 combines with J gene TRBJ1-5; no clear D gene. V lost 6 bases and J 3 bases, leaving 9 bases between the germline ends. This CDR3 comprises 13 residues. From germline, CDR1 is MNHEY and CDR2 SVGEGT. The CDR3: CASRHSVNQPQHF. The CDR3 DNA is TGTGCCAGCAGGCACTCCGTCAATCAGCCCCAGCATTTT.

V gene TRBV5-5 combines with J gene TRBJ1-2; 8 nucleotides match TRBD1. From germline, CDR1 is SGHKS and CDR2 YYEKEE (reference sequence). There are 15 residues in the CDR3. The V segment lost 5 bases and the J segment 5 bases; nucleotides outside the gene matches: 11. CDR3 nucleotides: TGTGCCAGCAGTATAACCGGGACAGGCGGTTATGGCTACACCTTC. Translation: CASSITGTGGYGYTF.

A few counts support this clonotype. The V gene is TRBV5-1, the J gene TRBJ2-2, with D uncertain. This CDR3 contains 13 residues. CDR1 is SGHRS, CDR2 YFSETQ, per germline. V was pared by 4 bases and J by 7 bases, with 11 bases between. The CDR3 loop reads CASSRRWSGELFF. The CDR3 DNA is TGCGCCAGCAGCCGGAGATGGAGCGGGGAGCTGTTTTTT.

CDR3: CASSQDTGFPDTQYF. The CDR3 nucleotides are TGTGCCAGCAGCCAAGATACAGGGTTCCCAGATACGCAGTATTTT. V and J are TRBV14 and TRBJ2-3, with a tentative D call TRBD1 (6 bases). Germline V lookup: CDR1 SGHDN, CDR2 FVKESK. Trimming removed 0 bases at V and 4 bases at J, with 11 bases between. The CDR3 consists of 15 residues.

This clonotype was found many times. J is TRBJ2-2 and V is TRBV4-3, with D hard to call. The V gene lost 0 bases and the J gene lost 6 bases, with 8 bases spanning the gap. This CDR3 contains 14 residues. In germline, CDR1 is LGHNA, CDR2 YSLEER. CDR3 protein: CASSQDPAAGELFF. CDR3 DNA: TGCGCCAGCAGCCAAGATCCCGCGGCCGGGGAGCTGTTTTTT.

In this sample, this clonotype turned up many times. This chain joins TRBV6-1 and TRBJ2-1; possible D gene TRBD1, 6 bases. CDR1 is MNHNS, CDR2 SASEGT, per germline. The CDR3 length is 15 residues. The V end lost 5 bases, the J end lost 5 bases, and 16 bases lay between the germline ends. As DNA, the CDR3 is TGTGCCAGCAGTCTCCAGGGGATTCCACACAATGAGCAGTTCTTC. It translates to CASSLQGIPHNEQFF.

This clonotype was observed a handful of times. The CDR3 protein is CASSPPVGGSYNEQFF. In DNA, the CDR3 is TGTGCCAGCAGCCCGCCAGTGGGCGGGAGTTACAATGAGCAGTTCTTC. The chain is built from TRBV7-9 and TRBJ2-1; 7 bases line up with TRBD2. CDR3 length equals 16 residues. V was clipped by 5 bases and J by 4 bases; unmatched bases: 11. Germline CDR1 and CDR2: SEHNR and FQNEAQ (reference sequence).

This clonotype was seen a handful of times. CDR3 DNA sequence: TGTGCCAGCAGCTTCGCGGCCTACGAGCAGTACTTC. Amino acids: CASSFAAYEQYF. The rearrangement uses TRBV7-9 and TRBJ2-7; D call uncertain. The CDR3 spans 12 residues. V was trimmed by 3 bases and J by 2 bases, leaving 5 bases between them. The germline CDR1 and CDR2 sequences are SEHNR and FQNEAQ (reference sequence).

The CDR3 spells CSALPLSGANVLTF. The CDR3 nucleotides are TGCAGTGCCCTACCTCTCTCTGGGGCCAACGTCCTGACTTTC. V usage is TRBV20-1 and J usage is TRBJ2-6; D gene uncertain. Per the germline V gene, CDR1 is DFQATT and CDR2 is SNEGSKA (reference sequence). The V end was cut by 6 bases, the J end by 0 bases, with 9 bases between. The length of the CDR3 is 14 residues.

The chain couples TRBV20-1 to TRBJ1-5; D gene uncertain. V lost 2 bases, J lost 3 bases, and 8 bases lay in between. The CDR3 covers 13 residues. Germline V gene data show CDR1 as DFQATT and CDR2 as SNEGSKA (reference sequence). In DNA, the CDR3 is TGCAGTGCTAGACAGGATACCAATCAGCCCCAGCATTTT. It encodes CSARQDTNQPQHF.

Only a few counts were recorded for this clonotype. J is TRBJ2-5 and V is TRBV6-5; 9 nucleotides line up with TRBD1. CDR1 and CDR2 (germline): MNHEY, SVGAGI. With V trimmed by 2 bases and J by 4 bases, 2 bases remained unmatched. The CDR3 sequence is 14 residues long. In DNA form, the CDR3 reads TGTGCCAGCAGTTACGGACAGGGGCGAGAGACCCAGTACTTC. Its translation: CASSYGQGRETQYF.

The chain joins TRBV9 to TRBJ2-7, with unresolved D. Germline V CDR1 and CDR2: SGDLS, YYNGEE. Trimming stripped 1 base from V and 6 bases from J, with 20 bases between. This CDR3 has 16 residues. This chain's CDR3 is CASSVTEVVPQTEQYF. As DNA, the CDR3 is TGTGCCAGCAGCGTAACGGAAGTAGTTCCCCAAACCGAGCAGTACTTC.

This clonotype was found a few times. The gene calls are TRBV27 and TRBJ2-7; TRBD2 agrees at 9 bases. Germline V CDR1 and CDR2: MNHEY, SMNVEV (reference sequence). After removal of 3 bases from V and 5 bases from J, the junction contained 2 bases not matched to a gene. CDR3 length equals 13 residues. The CDR3 region is CASSFAGGNEQYF. The CDR3 bases are TGTGCCAGCAGTTTTGCGGGGGGGAACGAGCAGTACTTC.

This clonotype was detected a few times. The V and J genes are TRBV7-9 and TRBJ2-7, with D possibly called TRBD1 or TRBD2 (6 bases each). V lost 4 bases and J 3 bases, leaving 19 bases between the germline ends. This CDR3 region has 16 residues. The germline V gene encodes CDR1 SEHNR and CDR2 FQNEAQ (reference sequence). CDR3 region: CASSSFSGANFYEQYF. DNA of the CDR3: TGTGCCAGCAGCTCCTTCTCGGGGGCCAACTTCTACGAGCAGTACTTC.

Many counts were recorded for this clonotype. The chain links TRBV5-1 to TRBJ2-2, with no clear D. This CDR3 contains 13 residues. The germline gives CDR1 SGHRS, CDR2 YFSETQ. V dropped 4 bases and J dropped 3 bases, with 7 bases sitting between them. The DNA for the CDR3 is TGCGCCAGCAGCGAGACATACACCGGGGAGCTGTTTTTT. This encodes CASSETYTGELFF.

The sample holds a few counts of this clonotype. The chain has TRBV7-2 and TRBJ2-5; 10 bases match TRBD2. The CDR3 extends over 16 amino acids. V lost 4 bases to trimming and J lost 1 base; unmatched junction nucleotides: 6. Germline V gives CDR1 SGHTA, CDR2 FQGNSA. The CDR3 loop is CASSSRTSGPQETQYF. The CDR3 DNA is TGTGCCAGCAGCTCTAGGACTAGCGGACCCCAAGAGACCCAGTACTTC.

The genes are TRBV7-9 and TRBJ2-1; 10 bases are a match to TRBD1. CDR1 SEHNR and CDR2 FQNEAQ come from the germline V gene (reference sequence). The CDR3 runs to 15 residues. The V and J ends lost 6 bases and 7 bases, in that order; junction bases with no gene match: 9. CDR3 sequence reads: CASRAGTGEWNEQFF. Written as DNA, the CDR3 is TGTGCCAGCAGGGCCGGGACAGGGGAGTGGAATGAGCAGTTCTTC. The whole variable domain, filled in from reference TRBV7-9 and TRBJ2-1, reads DTGVSQNPRHKITKRGQNVTFRCDPISEHNRLYWYRQTLGQGPEFLTYFQNEAQLEKSRLLSDRFSAERPKGSFSTLEIQRTEQGDSAMYLCASRAGTGEWNEQFFGPGTRLTVL.

This clonotype was recorded at least ten times. This sequence joins TRBV29-1 and TRBJ2-6, with TRBD1 matching over 7 bases. The V gene end was trimmed by 5 bases and the J gene end by 7 bases; junction bases not matched to a gene: 8. The CDR3 loop spans 14 amino acids. Germline V CDR1 and CDR2: SQVTM, ANQGSEA. The CDR3 is CSVQGWDSANVLTF. The CDR3 region has the DNA TGCAGCGTTCAGGGTTGGGACAGTGCCAACGTCCTGACTTTC. Using reference TRBV29-1 and TRBJ2-6 for the parts outside the CDR3, the full variable domain is SAVISQKPSRDICQRGTSLTIQCQVDSQVTMMFWYRQQPGQSLTLIATANQGSEATYESGFVIDKFPISRPNLTFSTLTVSNMSPEDSSIYLCSVQGWDSANVLTFGAGSRLTVL.

This clonotype was picked up a small number of times. The V call is TRBV7-2, the J call TRBJ2-3; D is unclear. CDR3 length equals 12 residues. CDR1 and CDR2 (germline): SGHTA, FQGNSA. The DNA for the CDR3 is TGTGTCTCGGCCGAGGCCACAGATACGCAGTATTTT. Its translation: CVSAEATDTQYF.

In this sample, this clonotype turned up a few times. The chain combines TRBV7-2 with TRBJ2-3, with a weak D call TRBD2 (5 bases). The CDR3 spans 12 residues. Germline V CDR1 and CDR2: SGHTA, FQGNSA. V lost 5 bases to trimming and J lost 8 bases, with 11 bases between them. In DNA form, the CDR3 reads TGTGCCAGCAGCCTGATGACTATTACGCAGTATTTT. The encoded protein is CASSLMTITQYF.

This clonotype has more than one count but fewer than ten. V is TRBV11-2 and J is TRBJ2-3; a weak D match, TRBD2 (6 bases). V lost 1 base to trimming and J lost 2 bases, with 13 bases between them. Germline loops: CDR1 SGHAT, CDR2 FQNNGV. This CDR3 spans 16 amino acids. CDR3: CASSLVWDSDTDTQYF. CDR3 DNA: TGTGCCAGCAGCTTAGTCTGGGACTCCGACACAGATACGCAGTATTTT.

The chain couples TRBV18 to TRBJ1-1, with D possibly matching TRBD1 (5 bases). The V gene's germline CDR1 is KGHSH and CDR2 LQKENI. The CDR3 extends over 14 amino acids. With 6 bases removed from V and 1 base from J, the gap between germline ends came to 12 bases. CDR3 nucleotide sequence: TGTGCCAGCTCTCCGAGGGGAGCGAACACTGAAGCTTTCTTT. This encodes CASSPRGANTEAFF.

The chain couples TRBV27 to TRBJ2-7; maybe TRBD1 (6 bases). V lost 4 bases and J 9 bases, leaving 13 bases between the germline ends. Germline assignment: CDR1 MNHEY and CDR2 SMNVEV (reference sequence). The CDR3 runs 12 residues. The CDR3 DNA reads TGTGCCAGCAGTTCACAGGGAATTCGGCAGTACTTC. Protein sequence: CASSSQGIRQYF.

V gene TRBV2 combines with J gene TRBJ2-7, with TRBD1 matching 9 bases. V was pared by 6 bases and J by 6 bases, with 6 bases of the junction left unmatched. CDR1 is SNHLY and CDR2 is FYNNEI in the germline V gene. The CDR3 covers 13 residues. CDR3 sequence reads: CASRRDRVGEQYF. In DNA, the CDR3 is TGTGCCAGCAGACGGGACAGGGTCGGCGAGCAGTACTTC. The full variable domain, completed using reference TRBV2 and TRBJ2-7, is EPEVTQTPSHQVTQMGQEVILRCVPISNHLYFYWYRQILGQKVEFLVSFYNNEISEKSEIFDDQFSVERPDGSNFTLKIRSTKLEDSAMYFCASRRDRVGEQYFGPGTRLTVT.